This is a list of T cell receptor beta chains from one sample in a study of spatial heterogeneity in lung cancer. TCRdb used MiXCR to reprocess the 5' RACE reads, holding one entry per CDR3 protein. The repertoire holds tens of thousands of distinct CDR3 sequences, 15% to 20% seen once, with about 6.6% in the top ten. The sequencing used PBMCs, collected at surgery. These receptors all stem from a male donor with early-stage non-small cell lung cancer. Each CDR3 is given with its conserved first and last residue. Fields, in order: J gene, CDR3 length, V gene, clone size, D gene, CDR3 protein, CDR3 DNA. A D gene is named only where the DNA matches it firmly. Not all rows give a size; the values are once, few, many and, for expanded clones, a class.

>TRBJ2-1|15|TRBV7-9|few|NA
CASSLGDWAYNEQFF
TGTGCCAGCAGCTTAGGGGACTGGGCGTACAATGAGCAGTTCTTC
>TRBJ2-1|15|TRBV29-1|NA|TRBD2
CSVESGESSYNEQFF
TGCAGCGTTGAAAGCGGGGAATCTTCCTACAATGAGCAGTTCTTC
>TRBJ1-3|16|TRBV3-1|few|NA
CASSHQPRGSGNTIYF
TGTGCCAGCAGCCACCAACCCAGGGGATCTGGAAACACCATATATTTT
>TRBJ1-1|15|TRBV18|few|NA
CASSLGRGTNTEAFF
TGTGCCAGCTCACTTGGGCGGGGGACGAACACTGAAGCTTTCTTT
>TRBJ1-6|15|TRBV9|few|NA
CASSVEKGLNSPLHF
TGTGCCAGCAGCGTAGAAAAAGGGCTTAATTCACCCCTCCACTTT
>TRBJ2-3|18|TRBV6-5|NA|TRBD1
CASSSLGRDRGRTDTQYF
TGTGCCAGCAGTTCCTTAGGGAGGGACAGGGGGCGAACAGATACGCAGTATTTT
>TRBJ1-2|13|TRBV7-6|many|NA
CASSLGTAQGYTF
TGTGCCAGCAGCTTAGGCACGGCCCAAGGCTACACCTTC
>TRBJ1-1|14|TRBV5-1|NA|NA
CASSPGHPNTEAFF
TGCGCCAGCAGCCCGGGACACCCGAACACTGAAGCTTTCTTT
>TRBJ2-2|17|TRBV7-2|many|TRBD2
CASSLDVTSGRTGELFF
TGTGCCAGCAGCTTAGATGTAACTAGCGGGAGGACCGGGGAGCTGTTTTTT
>TRBJ1-4|14|TRBV12-3/TRBV12-4|NA|NA
CASSPQETNEKLFF
TGTGCCAGCAGCCCACAGGAGACTAATGAAAAACTGTTTTTT
>TRBJ2-5|15|TRBV29-1|NA|NA
CSVPPRAIPQETQYF
TGCAGCGTTCCCCCGAGGGCTATCCCCCAAGAGACCCAGTACTTC
>TRBJ2-1|12|TRBV6-1|few|NA
CASTDTYNEQFF
TGTGCCAGCACGGACACCTACAATGAGCAGTTCTTC
>TRBJ2-4|12|TRBV27|many|NA
CASSFFGGIQYF
TGTGCCAGCAGTTTTTTCGGGGGCATTCAGTACTTC
>TRBJ1-6|14|TRBV2|NA|NA
CASRGHTDNSPLHF
TGTGCCAGCAGAGGACATACCGATAATTCACCCCTCCACTTT
>TRBJ2-2|12|TRBV6-1|few|NA
CASRANTGELFF
TGTGCCAGCAGGGCGAACACCGGGGAGCTGTTTTTT
>TRBJ2-2|17|TRBV7-3|NA|TRBD1
CASSLTAQGGNTGELFF
TGTGCCAGCAGCTTAACGGCACAGGGGGGCAACACCGGGGAGCTGTTTTTT
>TRBJ2-5|13|TRBV20-1|NA|TRBD2
CSASLAGEETQYF
TGCAGTGCTAGCCTAGCGGGAGAAGAGACCCAGTACTTC
>TRBJ1-2|13|TRBV6-5|many|TRBD1
CASRPDRGHGYTF
TGTGCCAGCAGGCCCGACAGGGGGCACGGCTACACCTTC
>TRBJ2-1|14|TRBV7-2|few|NA
CASSLVAPGNEQFF
TGTGCCAGCAGCTTAGTGGCCCCTGGCAATGAGCAGTTCTTC
>TRBJ2-1|14|TRBV5-4|few|TRBD2
CASSPPGGSNEQFF
TGTGCCAGCAGCCCCCCCGGGGGGTCCAATGAGCAGTTCTTC
>TRBJ2-1|14|TRBV7-6|many|NA
CASSLMEGYNEQFF
TGTGCCAGCAGCTTAATGGAGGGTTACAATGAGCAGTTCTTC
>TRBJ2-2|17|TRBV7-2|NA|TRBD2
CASSLLLAGGPSGELFF
TGTGCCAGCAGCTTACTCCTAGCGGGAGGGCCTAGCGGGGAGCTGTTTTTT
>TRBJ2-6|15|TRBV28|few|NA
CASSLNLGGANVLTF
TGTGCCAGCAGTTTAAACCTTGGAGGGGCCAACGTCCTGACTTTC
>TRBJ1-1|13|TRBV7-3|medium-sized|NA
CASSLQGNTEAFF
TGTGCCAGCAGCTTACAGGGTAACACTGAAGCTTTCTTT
>TRBJ2-1|13|TRBV27|NA|NA
CASSLWAVNEQFF
TGTGCCAGCAGTTTATGGGCGGTGAATGAGCAGTTCTTC
>TRBJ1-3|17|TRBV4-1|NA|NA
CASSQGPTGATGNTIYF
TGCGCCAGCAGCCAGGGGCCGACAGGTGCCACTGGAAACACCATATATTTT
>TRBJ1-6|13|TRBV11-2|few|NA
CASSVTVNSPLHF
TGTGCCAGCAGCGTAACAGTAAATTCACCCCTCCACTTT
>TRBJ1-2|15|TRBV19|few|TRBD1
CASSTTGDVGYGYTF
TGTGCCAGTAGTACCACAGGGGATGTGGGCTATGGCTACACCTTC
>TRBJ1-1|14|TRBV28|NA|TRBD1
CASSGTGRGGEAFF
TGTGCCAGCAGTGGGACAGGCCGAGGGGGTGAAGCTTTCTTT
>TRBJ1-2|15|TRBV18|few|NA
CASSGGGSHSYGYTF
TGTGCCAGCTCGGGTGGAGGATCGCACAGCTATGGCTACACCTTC
>TRBJ2-5|14|TRBV7-2|NA|NA
CASSRGTTLETQYF
TGTGCCAGCAGTCGGGGGACAACTCTAGAGACCCAGTACTTC
>TRBJ2-1|15|TRBV20-1|few|TRBD1
CSAGQRGRPYNEQFF
TGCAGTGCTGGCCAGAGGGGGCGACCCTACAATGAGCAGTTCTTC
>TRBJ1-3|14|TRBV28|NA|NA
CASRRGESGNTIYF
TGTGCCAGCAGGCGAGGGGAGTCTGGAAACACCATATATTTT
>TRBJ2-5|13|TRBV29-1|NA|NA
CSVVWGAQETQYF
TGCAGCGTTGTTTGGGGGGCCCAAGAGACCCAGTACTTC
>TRBJ2-7|14|TRBV11-1|once|TRBD1
CASRTGTGDYEQYF
TGTGCCAGCAGGACCGGGACAGGGGACTACGAGCAGTACTTC
>TRBJ2-7|16|TRBV28|many|TRBD2
CASSSPGLAAFYEQYF
TGTGCCAGCAGTTCCCCGGGACTAGCGGCATTCTACGAGCAGTACTTC
>TRBJ2-1|16|TRBV9|few|TRBD1
CASSPGGDRVSWGQFF
TGTGCCAGCAGCCCGGGCGGGGACAGGGTGTCTTGGGGGCAGTTCTTC
>TRBJ1-3|15|TRBV7-3|few|NA
CASSLSSSSGNTIYF
TGTGCCAGCAGCTTGAGTTCCAGCTCTGGAAACACCATATATTTT
>TRBJ2-7|14|TRBV12-3/TRBV12-4|few|NA
CASTPWGLTGEQYF
TGTGCCAGCACCCCTTGGGGGTTAACGGGGGAGCAGTACTTC
>TRBJ2-6|15|TRBV29-1|NA|TRBD1
CSVGTGETGANVLTF
TGCAGCGTTGGCACAGGGGAAACTGGGGCCAACGTCCTGACTTTC
>TRBJ2-5|13|TRBV29-1|few|NA
CSVEGLTPGAQYF
TGCAGCGTTGAAGGACTAACCCCGGGAGCCCAGTACTTC
>TRBJ2-7|16|TRBV20-1|NA|NA
CSARDADSPSRYEQYF
TGCAGTGCTAGAGATGCGGACAGCCCTTCTAGGTACGAGCAGTACTTC
>TRBJ2-3|13|TRBV7-6|many|NA
CASSPQLADTQYF
TGTGCCAGCAGCCCACAATTAGCAGATACGCAGTATTTT
>TRBJ2-3|15|TRBV19|NA|TRBD1
CASSHRQGITDTQYF
TGTGCCAGTAGTCATAGACAGGGGATAACAGATACGCAGTATTTT
>TRBJ2-7|15|TRBV5-4|NA|NA
CASSLGRDGLYEQYF
TGTGCCAGCAGCTTGGGGCGGGACGGACTCTACGAGCAGTACTTC
>TRBJ2-7|13|TRBV20-1|many|TRBD2
CSASHRREYEQYF
TGCAGTGCTAGCCACCGGCGGGAGTACGAGCAGTACTTC
>TRBJ2-6|14|TRBV12-5|many|NA
CASGLTSGANVLTF
TGTGCTAGTGGTTTGACCTCTGGGGCCAACGTCCTGACTTTC
>TRBJ2-3|16|TRBV9|many|TRBD2
CASSVAPSGGSDTQYF
TGTGCCAGCAGCGTAGCTCCTAGCGGGGGATCAGATACGCAGTATTTT
>TRBJ2-3|15|TRBV7-2|NA|TRBD1
CASSQGYRGTDTQYF
TGTGCCAGCAGCCAGGGGTACAGGGGTACAGATACGCAGTATTTT
>TRBJ1-4|17|TRBV14|few|TRBD1
CASSLRDSGFLDEKLFF
TGTGCCAGCAGCCTCCGGGACAGCGGGTTTTTGGATGAAAAACTGTTTTTT
>TRBJ2-7|13|TRBV29-1|few|TRBD1
CSVLGTGGGEQYF
TGCAGCGTTTTAGGGACAGGGGGCGGCGAGCAGTACTTC
>TRBJ2-5|15|TRBV4-1|NA|NA
CASSQDPQGWETQYF
TGCGCCAGCAGCCAAGATCCTCAGGGTTGGGAGACCCAGTACTTC
>TRBJ2-5|18|TRBV4-1|few|NA
CASSLLPRGPGPSETQYF
TGCGCCAGCAGCCTTCTCCCCCGTGGGCCAGGTCCATCGGAGACCCAGTACTTC
>TRBJ1-4|12|TRBV11-1|few|NA
CASSTMGDKLFF
TGTGCCAGCAGCACTATGGGGGACAAACTGTTTTTT